The 19 T cell receptor beta chains presented below share a single source sample, sequenced in a study of tumor and adjacent non-tumor tissue in lung cancer (dated 2018 in TCRdb). RNA was extracted from bulk unsorted tissue and checked for quality with a NanoDrop ND-1000 and an Agilent 2100. Distant non-tumor tissue taken more than 3 cm from the tumor edge was used as the normal lung sample. Libraries were made using multiplex PCR. TCRdb lists the instrument as Illumina HiSeq 2500. Following protocols modified from ARM-PCR, the researchers constructed TCRbeta libraries through three rounds of nested PCR with primers (Table S4). TCRdb redid the processing of the public reads, applying fastp at Q25 and MiXCR, and retained in-frame beta chains. Identical CDR3 protein sequences are pooled into one entry, listed with their most common genes and DNA. Present in this sample are almost 75,000 distinct CDR3 sequences, 55% to 70% of which were seen just once. Clones ranked in the top ten supply 25% to 35% of the sample.

The sample comprised distant non-tumor lung tissue. These receptors were collected from a woman aged 45-60 years with non-small cell lung cancer.

A remark on this clonotype: Sequence at one end of the junction differs from germline and may be a read error. The rearrangement joins TRBV4-3 to TRBJ2-3, with TRBD1 matching over 9 bases. The CDR3 sequence is 15 residues long. Germline V gives CDR1 LGHNA, CDR2 YSLEER. The CDR3 region has the DNA TGCGCCAGCAGCCGGGGGACAGGGCATACAGATATGCAGTATTTT. As protein: CASSRGTGHTDMQYF.

As concerns this clonotype: An end of the junction does not agree with germline; a read error may underlie this. The chain combines TRBV11-1 with TRBJ2-7; TRBD2 is a possible D gene (5 bases). CDR1 and CDR2 (germline): SGHAT, FQDESV (reference sequence). The CDR3 spans 15 residues. The CDR3 region has the DNA TGTGCCAGCAACCCCGTGGCAGCGGAAACCTACGAACAGTACTTC. Protein: CASNPVAAETYEQYF.

The chain carries TRBV6-1 and TRBJ2-1, with 9 positions matching TRBD2. CDR1 and CDR2 from the germline V gene are MNHNS and SASEGT. Trimming at V came to 2 bases and at J to 10 bases, leaving 9 bases not matched to a gene. The CDR3 contains 15 residues. The CDR3 region is CASSEPGLANKEQFF. The DNA of the CDR3 is TGTGCCAGCAGTGAACCGGGACTAGCAAATAAAGAGCAGTTCTTC.

Regarding this clonotype: This could be a read error, since a much larger clone is one nucleotide away. This chain connects TRBV28 to TRBJ1-2; no clear D. The CDR3 has 15 amino acids. Per germline, CDR1 MDHEN and CDR2 SYDVKM. Trimming took 4 bases from V and 3 from J, leaving 15 bases between them. DNA for the CDR3: TGTGCCAGCAGTTCCACCTCAGGAACCTACTATGGCTACACCTTC. Its translation is CASSSTSGTYYGYTF.

On this clonotype itself: An end of the junction differs from the germline gene, which may be a read error. The genes are TRBV7-9 and TRBJ1-2; maybe TRBD1 (6 bases). The CDR3 length is 13 residues. Germline assignment: CDR1 SEHNR and CDR2 FQNEAQ (reference sequence). This CDR3 is CASSLATGRGYTF. For the CDR3, the DNA is TGTGCGAGCAGCTTAGCCACAGGGAGAGGCTACACCTTC.

In regard to this clonotype: A much larger clone is a single base away; this may be a read error. The chain has TRBV5-4 and TRBJ1-2, with no clear D. The CDR3 is made up of 14 amino acids. Germline V gene sequence: CDR1 SGHNT, CDR2 YYREEE (reference sequence). The CDR3 region has the DNA TGTGCCAGCAGCTTGGGCAGCGCTAACTATGACTACACCTTC. Its translation: CASSLGSANYDYTF.

Comment on this clonotype: This may be a read error, as it is one base from a much larger clone. This sequence joins TRBV20-1 and TRBJ2-1; D might be TRBD1 (6 bases). Germline V gene lookup returns CDR1 DFQATT and CDR2 SNEGSKA (reference sequence). CDR3 size: 15 residues. CDR3 amino acids: CSAGDPVQGMNEQFF. The CDR3 coding sequence is TGCAGTGCTGGAGACCCCGTACAGGGTATGAATGAGCAGTTCTTC.

This clonotype turned up a few times. This chain connects TRBV29-1 to TRBJ2-1; D gene ambiguous. V gave up 6 bases and J gave up 6 bases, with 6 bases separating them. This CDR3 is built from 10 residues. Germline CDR1 and CDR2: SQVTM and ANQGSEA. The CDR3 DNA follows: TGCAGCGTCCAGGTCAATGAGCAGTTCTTC. Its protein is CSVQVNEQFF.

This sequence joins TRBV30 and TRBJ2-7, with D unresolved. Trimming stripped 4 bases from V and 1 base from J, with 8 bases between. Germline V gene lookup returns CDR1 GTSNPN and CDR2 SVGIG (reference sequence). The CDR3 runs 12 residues. The CDR3 protein is CAWNAESYEQYF. In nucleotides, the CDR3 is TGTGCCTGGAACGCCGAATCCTACGAGCAGTACTTC.

Only one count was recorded for this clonotype. This may be a read error: a much more frequent sequence differs by one nucleotide. The chain joins TRBV6-2 or TRBV6-3 to TRBJ1-2, with D perhaps TRBD1 (6 bases). The CDR3 length is 15 residues. Germline lookup yields CDR1 MNHEY and CDR2 SVGEGT. CDR3 amino acids: CATRTSGAANYDYTF. The CDR3 DNA sequence: TGTGCCACCAGGACTTCAGGGGCAGCTAACTATGACTACACCTTC.

The rearrangement links TRBV20-1 to TRBJ2-1; no reliable D call. There are 14 residues in the CDR3. Per the germline V gene, CDR1 is DFQATT and CDR2 is SNEGSKA (reference sequence). V lost 1 base to trimming and J lost 9 bases, with 16 bases between them. CDR3 bases: TGCAGTGCTAGAGGTTGGTCATACCACACTGAGCAGTTCTTC. Translated: CSARGWSYHTEQFF.

For this clonotype: An end of the junction differs from the germline gene, which may be a read error. This chain joins TRBV6-2 or TRBV6-3 and TRBJ2-1, with D unresolved. The CDR3 totals 13 residues. In germline, CDR1 is MNHEY, CDR2 SVGEGT. Written as DNA, the CDR3 is TGTGCCATCGGATACATGGTGGACGGTGAGCAGCTCTTC. As protein: CAIGYMVDGEQLF.

This clonotype rates as medium-sized. The rearrangement joins TRBV11-3 to TRBJ1-1, with D unclear. Germline V CDR1 and CDR2: SGHNT, YENEEA. This CDR3 has 13 residues. Trimming removed 8 bases from V and 1 base from J, with 11 bases in between. In DNA, the CDR3 is TGTGCCAGCGCACTCGAGGCGAACACTGAAGCTTTCTTT. Its protein is CASALEANTEAFF.

This clonotype is a singleton in its sample. One end of the junction is discordant with germline, which a read error may explain. The chain joins TRBV12-3 or TRBV12-4 to TRBJ2-3, with 8 bases matching TRBD2. The CDR3 is 16 amino acids. CDR3 nucleotides: TGTGCCAACAGTTTAGATACTAGCGGATCCATGGATACGCAGTATTTT. Protein: CANSLDTSGSMDTQYF.

This clonotype was observed many times. The chain's CDR3 is CAWSVSGGTADTQYF. The CDR3 DNA sequence: TGTGCCTGGAGTGTATCGGGAGGGACGGCAGATACGCAGTATTTT. This chain connects TRBV30 to TRBJ2-3; 8 nucleotides agree with TRBD2. The CDR3 is 15 residues long. With 0 bases clipped from V and 4 bases from J, the junction kept 6 bases outside the gene matches. The germline V gene encodes CDR1 GTSNPN and CDR2 SVGIG (reference sequence).

Concerning this clonotype itself: This CDR3 is missing its conserved last phenylalanine or tryptophan, likely due to a read error. No DNA is shown, since the ends of the CDR3 on it are uncertain; the CDR3 is the one TCRdb lists. This chain connects TRBV6-1 to TRBJ2-2. The CDR3 length equals 16 residues, ends included. Germline V CDR1 and CDR2: MNHNS, SASEGT. CDR3 loop: CASMRFSIVNTGELFS.

This clonotype was seen a single time. J is TRBJ1-5 and V is TRBV30, with unresolved D. The CDR3 extends over 13 amino acids. Trimming shortened V by 4 bases and J by 5 bases, and 12 bases separated the two germline ends. Germline CDR1 GTSNPN, CDR2 SVGIG (reference sequence). CDR3 protein: CAWTSVAYQPQHF. The CDR3 DNA reads TGTGCCTGGACTTCGGTGGCATATCAGCCCCAGCATTTT.

This clonotype was seen repeatedly, ten times or more. The gene calls are TRBV4-2 and TRBJ2-7; D not certain. This CDR3 is 13 amino acids long. Germline V gene sequence: CDR1 LGHNA, CDR2 YNFKEQ. V lost 1 base and J lost 2, with 6 bases in between. The CDR3 DNA sequence: TGTGCCAGCAGCCAAGGTCCGACCTACGAGCAGTACTTC. It translates to CASSQGPTYEQYF.

The chain recombines TRBV20-1 with TRBJ2-7; 8 bases are shared with TRBD2. The germline V gene has CDR1 DFQATT and CDR2 SNEGSKA (reference sequence). Trimming at V came to 7 bases and at J to 3 bases, leaving 14 bases not matched to a gene. The CDR3 sequence is 15 residues long. CDR3 amino acids: CSGTSGQHSFYEQYF. DNA of the CDR3: TGCAGTGGTACTAGCGGACAACATTCCTTCTACGAGCAGTACTTC.